This passage covers 29 T cell receptor beta chains from one sample sequenced in a study of shared clonotypes between healthy human individuals. Profiled with immunoSEQ multiplex PCR; TCRdb holds only in-frame clones, not every one. This table has 150,000 to 200,000 clones, approximately 60% appearing once. The specimen was memory CD4+ T cells sorted from blood. The subset: CD45RA-negative fraction. These receptors came from a young man in good health.

This clone was detected a few times. The chain links TRBV29-1 to TRBJ1-5, with TRBD1 as a possible D gene (6 bases). The CDR3 loop spans 13 amino acids. V was clipped by 4 bases and J by 5 bases, with 12 bases between them. From germline, CDR1 is SQVTM and CDR2 ANQGSEA. CDR3 coding DNA: TGCAGCGTTGGCTTAGGGGGGGATCAGCCCCAGCATTTT. It specifies CSVGLGGDQPQHF. Drawing the rest from reference TRBV29-1 and TRBJ1-5, the complete variable domain is SAVISQKPSRDICQRGTSLTIQCQVDSQVTMMFWYRQQPGQSLTLIATANQGSEATYESGFVIDKFPISRPNLTFSTLTVSNMSPEDSSIYLCSVGLGGDQPQHFGDGTRLSIL.

The gene calls are TRBV5-1 and TRBJ2-3, with TRBD2 matching 8 bases. CDR3 length equals 16 residues. In germline, CDR1 is SGHRS, CDR2 YFSETQ. Trimming took 2 bases from V and 3 from J; bases not matched to a gene: 8. CDR3: CASSLAGLDLTDTQYF. As DNA, the CDR3 is TGCGCCAGCAGCTTAGCGGGACTAGACTTGACAGATACGCAGTATTTT.

To note about this clone: Other DNA variants within this sample encode the same CDR3. This chain links TRBV6-5 with TRBJ1-2; D is possibly TRBD1 (5 bases). CDR3 length equals 14 residues. Trimming left V 0 bases short and J 4 bases short, with 9 bases between. The germline gives CDR1 MNHEY, CDR2 SVGAGI. Written as DNA, the CDR3 is TGTGCCAGCAGTTACTCGCAGGGTAGCTATGGCTACACCTTC. It yields the protein CASSYSQGSYGYTF.

Regarding this clone: The sample holds other DNA sequences that translate to the same CDR3. The rearrangement uses TRBV5-1 and TRBJ2-1, with TRBD2 as a possible D gene (6 bases). CDR1 and CDR2 (germline): SGHRS, YFSETQ. The V and J ends lost 0 bases and 4 bases respectively, with 8 bases between them. The CDR3 extends over 14 amino acids. Written as DNA, the CDR3 is TGCGCCAGCAGCTTGGCTGCGGGGTACAATGAGCAGTTCTTC. It encodes CASSLAAGYNEQFF.

The J gene is TRBJ2-4, the V gene TRBV7-2; TRBD2 matches 10 bases. Germline V CDR1 and CDR2: SGHTA, FQGNSA. V gave up 5 bases and J gave up 11 bases; unmatched junction bases: 15. The CDR3 consists of 16 residues. The CDR3 bases are TGTGCCAGCAGCCCGGGGGGGAGTAGCGGGAGGTTCCTTCAGTACTTC. It translates to CASSPGGSSGRFLQYF.

The chain couples TRBV5-1 to TRBJ1-3; TRBD1 might be the D (5 bases). The V gene lost 4 bases and the J gene lost 9 bases, with 17 bases spanning the gap. This CDR3 is 14 amino acids long. The germline gives CDR1 SGHRS, CDR2 YFSETQ. This CDR3 is CASSPNRGGATIYF. In DNA form, the CDR3 reads TGCGCCAGCAGCCCGAATAGGGGTGGGGCCACCATATATTTT.

V gene TRBV7-2 combines with J gene TRBJ2-1; D is possibly TRBD1 (6 bases). CDR3 length equals 15 residues. V was cut by 1 base and J by 0 bases, with 7 bases left in between. CDR1 and CDR2 (germline): SGHTA, FQGNSA. CDR3 in amino acids: CASSLEGDSYNEQFF. The CDR3 DNA is TGTGCCAGCAGCTTAGAGGGGGACTCCTACAATGAGCAGTTCTTC.

This chain connects TRBV4-1 to TRBJ2-1, with 11 bases fitting TRBD2. The CDR3 consists of 15 residues. Per the germline V gene, CDR1 is MGHRA and CDR2 is YSYEKL. V was clipped by 0 bases and J by 10 bases; unmatched bases: 5. CDR3 bases: TGCGCCAGCAGCCAAGATCAACTAGCGGGGGCGGAGCAGTTCTTC. It encodes CASSQDQLAGAEQFF.

This clone has a handful of counts. The CDR3 nucleotides are TGTGCCAGCAGTTCGACAGTCTCCTATGGCTACACCTTC. It translates to CASSSTVSYGYTF. The V call is TRBV2, the J call TRBJ1-2; a weak D match, TRBD1 (5 bases). The CDR3 runs to 13 residues. The germline V and J ends were trimmed by 5 bases and 4 bases, with 11 bases remaining between them. Germline-derived CDR1 and CDR2 are SNHLY and FYNNEI.

The chain joins TRBV18 to TRBJ1-1; D is uncertain. This CDR3 contains 13 residues. V was clipped by 3 bases and J by 5 bases, with 10 bases between them. Germline V gene sequence: CDR1 KGHSH, CDR2 LQKENI. In DNA, the CDR3 is TGTGCCAGCTCACCCCAGGACGGAACTGAAGCTTTCTTT. This codes for CASSPQDGTEAFF.

The gene calls are TRBV6-1 and TRBJ2-7; 10 bases fit TRBD1. The V gene end was trimmed by 6 bases and the J gene end by 4 bases; junction bases not matched to a gene: 9. The CDR3 contains 15 residues. In germline, CDR1 is MNHNS, CDR2 SASEGT. The CDR3 nucleotides are TGTGCCAGCAGGCATGCGGGACAGGGGTCTTACGAGCAGTACTTC. Translating gives CASRHAGQGSYEQYF.

CDR3: CASSIGGTGDNQPQHF. The DNA of the CDR3 is TGTGCCAGTAGTATAGGGGGGACAGGGGATAATCAGCCCCAGCATTTT. This chain connects TRBV19 to TRBJ1-5, with TRBD1 matching over 10 bases. Germline CDR1 reads LNHDA; CDR2 reads SQIVND (reference sequence). V was pared by 1 base and J by 4 bases, with 4 bases of the junction left unmatched. The CDR3 spans 16 residues.

V is TRBV7-2 and J is TRBJ1-4; D possibly corresponds to TRBD1 (6 bases). The CDR3 extends over 14 amino acids. The V gene lost 5 bases and the J gene lost 8 bases, with 15 bases spanning the gap. Germline V gene sequence: CDR1 SGHTA, CDR2 FQGNSA. CDR3 region: CASSATGTGEKLFF. The DNA for the CDR3 is TGTGCCAGCAGCGCCACAGGGACGGGCGAAAAACTGTTTTTT.

This chain connects TRBV20-1 to TRBJ1-1; no reliable D call. The germline V gene encodes CDR1 DFQATT and CDR2 SNEGSKA (reference sequence). The CDR3 consists of 11 residues. Trimming stripped 5 bases from V and 7 bases from J, with 11 bases between. Here the CDR3 reads CSADPEIEAFF. CDR3 DNA: TGCAGTGCTGACCCGGAAATTGAAGCTTTCTTT.

This clone was found a few times. V and J are TRBV9 and TRBJ2-1; TRBD1 matches at 8 bases. Per germline, CDR1 SGDLS and CDR2 YYNGEE. There are 15 residues in the CDR3. J was trimmed by 4 bases and V by 5 bases; bases with no gene match: 8. The DNA of the CDR3 is TGTGCCAGCAGGGCAGGGGGCAATACGTACAATGAGCAGTTCTTC. Encoded protein: CASRAGGNTYNEQFF.

This rearrangement joins TRBV28 to TRBJ2-1, with D uncertain. The ends were cut back, 5 bases at V and 3 bases at J, with 14 bases in the middle. Per the germline V gene, CDR1 is MDHEN and CDR2 is SYDVKM. The CDR3 extends over 15 amino acids. The CDR3 DNA sequence: TGTGCCAGCAGTCCTATGCCCCGATTCTACAATGAGCAGTTCTTC. Protein: CASSPMPRFYNEQFF.

The genes are TRBV19 and TRBJ1-4; perhaps TRBD1 as D (5 bases). CDR3 size: 14 residues. The germline V and J ends were trimmed by 6 bases and 12 bases, with 20 bases remaining between them. Germline V gene sequence: CDR1 LNHDA, CDR2 SQIVND (reference sequence). The CDR3 loop reads CASRGTATLGELFF. CDR3 bases: TGTGCCAGTAGGGGGACCGCCACCCTGGGCGAACTGTTTTTT.

The chain has TRBV19 and TRBJ2-6; the D is unclear. The CDR3 has 15 amino acids. CDR1 is LNHDA, CDR2 SQIVND, per germline (reference sequence). The V end was cut by 4 bases, the J end by 1 base, with 8 bases between. The CDR3 sequence: CASSTPTSGANVLTF. The CDR3 DNA sequence: TGTGCCAGTAGTACCCCCACTTCTGGGGCCAACGTCCTGACTTTC.

The chain has TRBV7-6 and TRBJ2-1; 12 bases line up with TRBD2. This CDR3 spans 17 amino acids. Germline V gives CDR1 SGHVS, CDR2 FNYEAQ. V dropped 5 bases and J dropped 0; count of bases not matched to a gene: 5. CDR3 sequence: CASSKTSGRSSYNEQFF. The CDR3 bases are TGTGCCAGCAGCAAGACTAGCGGGAGAAGCTCCTACAATGAGCAGTTCTTC.

The sample holds a few counts of this clone. The chain couples TRBV7-2 to TRBJ2-7; TRBD1 aligns across 7 bases. CDR1 is SGHTA and CDR2 is FQGNSA in the germline V gene. J lost 6 bases, V lost 4 bases, and 6 bases had no gene match. The CDR3 is 13 amino acids. The DNA for the CDR3 is TGTGCCAGCAGCTCTGATACAGGGGCCGAGCAGTACTTC. Protein product: CASSSDTGAEQYF.

CDR3 in DNA: TGTGCCAGCAGTTTACTTAGCGGGAGCGGCGAGCAGTACTTC. Protein product: CASSLLSGSGEQYF. V gene TRBV6-1 combines with J gene TRBJ2-7; 9 nucleotides align to TRBD2. The CDR3 contains 14 residues. CDR1 is MNHNS, CDR2 SASEGT, per germline. The junction had 8 bases not matched to a gene; V was cut back by 5 bases and J by 6 bases.

The chain employs TRBV7-2 and TRBJ2-1; 7 positions agree with TRBD1. CDR3 length equals 15 residues. CDR1 is SGHTA and CDR2 is FQGNSA in the germline V gene. Trimming took 3 bases from V and 5 from J; bases not matched to a gene: 7. The CDR3 reads CASSFQGQMDNEQFF. DNA for the CDR3: TGTGCCAGCAGCTTTCAGGGACAGATGGACAATGAGCAGTTCTTC.

The chain employs TRBV2 and TRBJ2-1; no clear D. V lost 1 base, J lost 3 bases, and 13 bases lay in between. The CDR3 consists of 16 residues. CDR1 SNHLY and CDR2 FYNNEI come from the germline V gene. CDR3 residues: CASSEGTAIIYNEQFF. The DNA for the CDR3 is TGTGCCAGCAGTGAAGGGACCGCAATTATCTACAATGAGCAGTTCTTC.

This clone was seen only a few times. The V gene is TRBV27, the J gene TRBJ2-7; D perhaps matches TRBD1 (5 bases). Trimming cost V 6 bases and J 0 bases, with 12 bases left between them. Per the germline V gene, CDR1 is MNHEY and CDR2 is SMNVEV (reference sequence). The CDR3 contains 14 residues. The CDR3 region is CASRRPQGSYEQYF. The CDR3 bases are TGTGCCAGCAGGCGCCCCCAGGGCTCCTACGAGCAGTACTTC.

This chain connects TRBV5-6 to TRBJ2-3, with TRBD1 matching over 8 bases. V shed 3 bases, J shed 4 bases, and the junction held 1 base outside the gene matches. Germline V gives CDR1 SGHDT, CDR2 YYEEEE. This CDR3 comprises 13 residues. CDR3 sequence: CASSWTGPDTQYF. The DNA of the CDR3 is TGTGCCAGCAGCTGGACAGGGCCAGATACGCAGTATTTT.

This clone was seen more than once but under ten times. Other DNA sequences in this specimen translate into the identical CDR3. The chain couples TRBV7-2 to TRBJ2-1; possibly TRBD1 or TRBD2 for D (5 bases each). CDR3 size: 15 residues. From germline, CDR1 is SGHTA and CDR2 FQGNSA. V lost 1 base and J lost 2, with 9 bases in between. CDR3 in DNA: TGTGCCAGCAGCTTAGGGACGGGACCCTACAATGAGCAGTTCTTC. It yields the protein CASSLGTGPYNEQFF.

The chain links TRBV28 to TRBJ1-2; perhaps TRBD1 as D (5 bases). The germline CDR1 and CDR2 sequences are MDHEN and SYDVKM. There are 15 residues in the CDR3. V lost 5 bases to trimming and J lost 8 bases, with 21 bases between them. The CDR3 protein is CASSPYDSPLSGYTF. In nucleotides, the CDR3 is TGTGCCAGCAGTCCCTACGACAGCCCTCTCTCCGGCTACACCTTC.

The chain links TRBV7-9 to TRBJ2-7; D is perhaps TRBD1 (5 bases). Germline V CDR1 and CDR2: SEHNR, FQNEAQ (reference sequence). The CDR3 is 14 amino acids. Trimming pared 5 bases from V and 4 bases from J, leaving 15 bases between. The CDR3 loop is CASSPGPRLYEQYF. The DNA for the CDR3 is TGTGCCAGCAGCCCAGGGCCTAGGTTGTACGAGCAGTACTTC.

The V call is TRBV9, the J call TRBJ1-1; D might be TRBD1 (6 bases). Trimming pared 0 bases from V and 5 bases from J, leaving 17 bases between. Germline CDR1 and CDR2: SGDLS and YYNGEE. The CDR3 covers 16 residues. The CDR3 sequence is CASSVEVGARVTEAFF. The CDR3 region has the DNA TGTGCCAGCAGCGTAGAGGTGGGGGCGCGGGTAACTGAAGCTTTCTTT.